Shown below are 25 T cell receptor beta chains from a single sample sequenced in a study of read filtering for tumor transcriptome and immune sequencing. Molecular barcoded adaptors covering alpha/delta and beta/gamma chains were used on roughly 370 ng RNA. TCRdb itself ran the reads through MiXCR, one entry per CDR3 protein. The sample lists some 120,000 distinct CDR3 sequences, 13% seen once, with roughly 11% in the top ten. The material sequenced was a population of CD138-negative cells sorted from bone marrow. All receptors derive from a donor older than 35 with multiple myeloma.

This clonotype occurred many times. V gene TRBV12-3 or TRBV12-4 combines with J gene TRBJ2-5, with 7 bases fitting TRBD2. The ends lost 6 bases at V and 5 bases at J; junction bases unmatched: 9. This CDR3 is 14 amino acids long. CDR3 in amino acids: CASRPASGGETQYF. The CDR3 DNA reads TGTGCCAGCAGACCGGCTAGCGGAGGGGAGACCCAGTACTTC.

The table lists this clonotype with many counts. CDR3 in DNA: TGCAGTGCTTCTGGTGGCTTCCCCCAAGAGACCCAGTACTTC. Translating it yields CSASGGFPQETQYF. The V call is TRBV20-1, the J call TRBJ2-5, with D uncertain. The CDR3 covers 14 residues. In germline, CDR1 is DFQATT, CDR2 SNEGSKA (reference sequence). V was cut by 5 bases and J by 1 base, with 14 bases left in between.

This clonotype was counted many times. This chain uses TRBV19 with TRBJ1-5; 8 positions match TRBD1. The V and J ends lost 4 bases and 5 bases, in that order; junction bases with no gene match: 7. The CDR3 has 15 amino acids. Per germline, CDR1 LNHDA and CDR2 SQIVND (reference sequence). The CDR3 coding sequence is TGTGCCAGTAGTACAGACAGGGGTAAACATCAGCCCCAGCATTTT. It specifies CASSTDRGKHQPQHF.

This clonotype was observed at least ten times. The chain links TRBV29-1 to TRBJ2-3; unclear D gene. The V gene lost 6 bases and the J gene lost 6 bases, with 13 bases spanning the gap. Germline V gives CDR1 SQVTM, CDR2 ANQGSEA. The CDR3 sequence is 12 residues long. DNA of the CDR3: TGCAGCGTAGTAAAGGACCCGGATACGCAGTATTTT. It specifies CSVVKDPDTQYF.

A note on this clonotype: A much larger clone differs by one base, so this may be a read error. The chain uses TRBV7-2 and TRBJ2-2, with a weak D call TRBD1 (6 bases). CDR1 and CDR2 from the germline V gene are SGHTA and FQGNSA. The CDR3 runs 15 residues. This CDR3 is CASSQQGGFTGELLF. The CDR3 DNA reads TGTGCCAGCAGCCAACAGGGCGGTTTCACCGGGGAGCTGCTTTTT.

In this sample, this clonotype turned up many times. The V and J genes are TRBV7-3 and TRBJ2-1; D gene ambiguous. The length of the CDR3 is 14 residues. CDR1 is SGHTA, CDR2 FQGTGA, per germline. Trimming took off 5 bases at V and 6 bases at J, with 14 bases between the two ends. The CDR3 nucleotides are TGTGCCAGCAGCCCAAACGTCGGCGTCAATGAGCAGTTCTTC. It codes for CASSPNVGVNEQFF.

This clonotype was seen at least ten times. This chain connects TRBV28 to TRBJ2-5; 9 nucleotides match TRBD2. V dropped 6 bases and J dropped 5; count of bases not matched to a gene: 7. The germline V gene encodes CDR1 MDHEN and CDR2 SYDVKM. The CDR3 length is 14 residues. The CDR3 region is CASSPGTSLETQYF. The CDR3 region has the DNA TGTGCCAGCAGCCCAGGGACTAGCTTGGAGACCCAGTACTTC.

This clonotype has at least ten counts. V gene TRBV29-1 combines with J gene TRBJ1-5; D is possibly TRBD1 (5 bases). Trimming removed 4 bases at V and 4 bases at J, with 11 bases between. In germline, CDR1 is SQVTM, CDR2 ANQGSEA. The CDR3 runs 13 residues. The CDR3 here is CSVGRGTNQPQHF. CDR3 DNA sequence: TGCAGCGTTGGTAGGGGAACTAATCAGCCCCAGCATTTT.

This clonotype has ten or more counts. This chain joins TRBV19 and TRBJ2-7; TRBD2 matches at 9 bases. Germline-derived CDR1 and CDR2 are LNHDA and SQIVND (reference sequence). This CDR3 comprises 14 residues. Unmatched junction bases numbered 8, after V lost 5 bases and J lost 6 bases. CDR3 sequence: CASSAREGPGEQYF. For the CDR3, the DNA is TGTGCCAGTAGTGCGCGGGAGGGCCCCGGCGAGCAGTACTTC.

Ten or more counts support this clonotype. This chain links TRBV5-5 with TRBJ1-1; no definite D call. From germline, CDR1 is SGHKS and CDR2 YYEKEE (reference sequence). Trimming stripped 1 base from V and 0 bases from J, with 7 bases between. This CDR3 region has 14 residues. The CDR3 reads CASSLITLNTEAFF. The CDR3 nucleotides read TGTGCCAGCAGCTTGATCACCTTGAACACTGAAGCTTTCTTT. The variable domain in full, completed from reference TRBV5-5 and TRBJ1-1, reads DAGVTQSPTHLIKTRGQQVTLRCSPISGHKSVSWYQQVLGQGPQFIFQYYEKEERGRGNFPDRFSARQFPNYSSELNVNALLLGDSALYLCASSLITLNTEAFFGQGTRLTVV.

This clonotype has at least ten counts. The rearrangement uses TRBV7-2 and TRBJ2-1, with 11 bases lining up with TRBD2. The germline V gene encodes CDR1 SGHTA and CDR2 FQGNSA. V dropped 5 bases and J dropped 8; count of bases not matched to a gene: 5. This CDR3 comprises 14 residues. The CDR3 reads CASSPRLAGHEQFF. CDR3 in DNA: TGTGCCAGCAGCCCTAGACTAGCGGGACATGAGCAGTTCTTC.

This clonotype was recorded at least ten times. The chain combines TRBV5-1 with TRBJ2-1, with TRBD2 identical over 11 bases. V was clipped by 0 bases and J by 0 bases; unmatched bases: 2. There are 17 residues in the CDR3. Per the germline V gene, CDR1 is SGHRS and CDR2 is YFSETQ. The CDR3 protein is CASSLASGGSSYNEQFF. Here the CDR3 DNA reads TGCGCCAGCAGCTTGGCTAGCGGGGGGAGCTCCTACAATGAGCAGTTCTTC.

This clonotype appeared many times. The V and J genes are TRBV6-1 and TRBJ2-3; TRBD2 aligns across 10 bases. This CDR3 comprises 16 residues. Per germline, CDR1 MNHNS and CDR2 SASEGT. The V segment lost 7 bases and the J segment 2 bases; nucleotides outside the gene matches: 9. The DNA for the CDR3 is TGTGCCAGCACCTCCATAGCGGGGGGATACACAGATACGCAGTATTTT. Amino acids: CASTSIAGGYTDTQYF.

This clonotype has ten or more counts. The chain uses TRBV7-9 and TRBJ2-5, with 12 bases that match TRBD2. Germline V gene data show CDR1 as SEHNR and CDR2 as FQNEAQ (reference sequence). CDR3 length: 14 residues. V trimming: 7 bases; J trimming: 5 bases; junction bases outside the gene matches: 5. CDR3: CASIAGTSGETQYF. The CDR3 DNA follows: TGTGCCAGCATCGCCGGGACTAGCGGGGAGACCCAGTACTTC. Drawing the rest from reference TRBV7-9 and TRBJ2-5, the complete variable domain is DTGVSQNPRHKITKRGQNVTFRCDPISEHNRLYWYRQTLGQGPEFLTYFQNEAQLEKSRLLSDRFSAERPKGSFSTLEIQRTEQGDSAMYLCASIAGTSGETQYFGPGTRLLVL.

A word on this clonotype: A much larger clone is a single base away; this may be a read error. J is TRBJ1-5 and V is TRBV12-3 or TRBV12-4; D gene unclear. This CDR3 region has 14 residues. The chain's CDR3 is CANSLKQSNQPQHF. The CDR3 DNA sequence: TGTGCCAACAGTTTGAAACAAAGCAATCAGCCCCAGCATTTT.

This clonotype was observed a handful of times. In nucleotides, the CDR3 is TGTGCCAGCAGATCCGGGACCGGGGGAGGACAGCCCCAGCATTTT. Residues: CASRSGTGGGQPQHF. This chain joins TRBV2 and TRBJ1-5, with D possibly matching TRBD1 (5 bases). V was shortened by 6 bases and J by 7 bases, with 19 bases between the two germline ends. The germline V gene encodes CDR1 SNHLY and CDR2 FYNNEI. The CDR3 extends over 15 amino acids. Full variable domain (remainder filled in from reference TRBV2 and TRBJ1-5): EPEVTQTPSHQVTQMGQEVILRCVPISNHLYFYWYRQILGQKVEFLVSFYNNEISEKSEIFDDQFSVERPDGSNFTLKIRSTKLEDSAMYFCASRSGTGGGQPQHFGDGTRLSIL.

This clonotype was seen repeatedly, ten times or more. The gene calls are TRBV5-1 and TRBJ2-5; the D gene is possibly TRBD1 (5 bases). The CDR3 consists of 14 residues. V dropped 0 bases and J dropped 5 bases, with 11 bases sitting between them. The germline V gene has CDR1 SGHRS and CDR2 YFSETQ. CDR3 in DNA: TGCGCCAGCAGCTTGGAATTAGCAGGGGAGACCCAGTACTTC. Protein: CASSLELAGETQYF.

This clonotype was counted ten times or more. J is TRBJ2-5 and V is TRBV20-1; TRBD2 aligns across 11 bases. J gave up 3 bases and V 6 bases, and 9 bases lay outside the gene matches. Germline V gene lookup returns CDR1 DFQATT and CDR2 SNEGSKA (reference sequence). The length of the CDR3 is 15 residues. In DNA, the CDR3 is TGCAGTGCGGCAAAACTAGCGGGAGAAGAAGAGACCCAGTACTTC. Its translation is CSAAKLAGEEETQYF.

This clonotype was seen repeatedly, ten times or more. V and J are TRBV25-1 and TRBJ1-1; no reliable D call. Trimming cost V 1 base and J 0 bases, with 9 bases left between them. The germline V gene has CDR1 MGHDK and CDR2 SYGVNS. This CDR3 spans 15 amino acids. CDR3 in DNA: TGTGCCAGCAGTGAATTCAGCGATTTGAACACTGAAGCTTTCTTT. Translating it yields CASSEFSDLNTEAFF.

This clonotype has at least ten counts. The rearrangement joins TRBV7-3 to TRBJ2-3, with D possibly being TRBD2 (6 bases). V lost 2 bases to trimming and J lost 0 bases, with 12 bases between them. The germline CDR1 and CDR2 sequences are SGHTA and FQGTGA. The CDR3 is made up of 16 amino acids. CDR3 nucleotides: TGTGCCAGCAGCTTACGGAGGGCCGCTAGCACAGATACGCAGTATTTT. Its protein product is CASSLRRAASTDTQYF.

The sample holds many counts of this clonotype. The chain has TRBV7-2 and TRBJ2-5; TRBD2 matches 7 bases. The V segment lost 6 bases and the J segment 2 bases; nucleotides outside the gene matches: 3. Per germline, CDR1 SGHTA and CDR2 FQGNSA. The CDR3 runs 13 residues. The CDR3 region is CASRRLAQETQYF. CDR3 DNA sequence: TGTGCCAGCAGACGACTAGCTCAAGAGACCCAGTACTTC.

This clonotype was seen repeatedly, ten times or more. V is TRBV5-1 and J is TRBJ1-1, with 8 bases matching TRBD1. V was pared by 5 bases and J by 3 bases, with 6 bases of the junction left unmatched. The CDR3 contains 14 residues. Germline lookup yields CDR1 SGHRS and CDR2 YFSETQ. CDR3 nucleotide sequence: TGCGCCAGCAGTCGTGCGACAGGGGACACTGAAGCTTTCTTT. Amino acids: CASSRATGDTEAFF.

This clonotype was counted between two and nine times. At one end the junction does not follow the germline gene, possibly because of a read error. The V call is TRBV28, the J call TRBJ1-4; 7 bases are shared with TRBD1. This CDR3 contains 15 residues. CDR1 and CDR2 (germline): MDHEN, SYDVKM. The CDR3 coding sequence is TGTGCCGGCAGCGGTAGACAGGGAGGTGATGAAAAACTGTTTTTT. Its translation: CAGSGRQGGDEKLFF.

This clonotype has at least ten counts. This chain connects TRBV20-1 to TRBJ2-1, with TRBD2 matching 7 bases. Looked up from germline, CDR1 is DFQATT and CDR2 is SNEGSKA (reference sequence). The CDR3 is 14 residues long. Germline trimming cut 4 bases from V and 7 bases from J; bases unmatched to any gene: 10. CDR3 in amino acids: CSATRASGNNEQFF. For the CDR3, the DNA is TGCAGTGCTACTCGGGCTAGCGGAAATAATGAGCAGTTCTTC.

This clonotype was seen at least ten times. The chain recombines TRBV3-1 with TRBJ1-5; 9 bases are a match to TRBD1. V trimming: 3 bases; J trimming: 2 bases; junction bases outside the gene matches: 5. The CDR3 runs to 16 residues. CDR1 is LGHDT, CDR2 YNNKEL, per germline (reference sequence). CDR3 protein: CASSQGTGIRNQPQHF. The CDR3 DNA follows: TGTGCCAGCAGCCAGGGGACAGGGATCCGCAATCAGCCCCAGCATTTT.